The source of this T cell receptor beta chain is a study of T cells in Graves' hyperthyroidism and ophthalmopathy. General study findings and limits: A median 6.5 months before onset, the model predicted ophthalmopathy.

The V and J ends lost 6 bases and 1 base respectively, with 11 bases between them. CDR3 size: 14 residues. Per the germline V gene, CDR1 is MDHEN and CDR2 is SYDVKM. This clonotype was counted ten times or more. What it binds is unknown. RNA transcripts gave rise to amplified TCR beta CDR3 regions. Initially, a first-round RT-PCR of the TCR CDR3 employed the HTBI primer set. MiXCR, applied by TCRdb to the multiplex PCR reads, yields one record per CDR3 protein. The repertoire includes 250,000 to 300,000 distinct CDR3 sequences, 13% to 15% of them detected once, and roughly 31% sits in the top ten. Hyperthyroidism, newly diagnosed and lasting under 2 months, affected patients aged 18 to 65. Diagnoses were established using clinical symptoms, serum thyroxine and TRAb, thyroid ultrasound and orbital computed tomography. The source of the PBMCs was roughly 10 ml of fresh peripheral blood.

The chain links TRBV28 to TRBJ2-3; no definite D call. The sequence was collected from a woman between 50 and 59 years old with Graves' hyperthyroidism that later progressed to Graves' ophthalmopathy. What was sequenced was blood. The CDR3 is CASSFDERTDTQYF. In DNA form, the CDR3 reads TGTGCCAGCAGCTTCGACGAGCGCACAGATACGCAGTATTTT.